The rows below give T cell receptor beta chains drawn from one sample of a study of cytomegalovirus exposure and HLA in healthy donors. Sequencing used immunoSEQ multiplex PCR; TCRdb keeps in-frame clones, though not all of them. The sample lists about 94,000 clones; around two thirds were seen once. Material: PBMCs. All receptors come from a man aged 25-45 years in good health and CMV-seronegative. CDR3s include the opening cysteine and the closing phenylalanine or tryptophan. Fields, in order: J gene, clone size, D gene, V gene, CDR3 DNA, CDR3 protein. A D gene is named only where the DNA matches it firmly. The listing skips clone size in some rows; elsewhere it reads once, few, many or a size class.

TRBJ1-1 - - TRBV7-9 TGTGCCAGCAGCCCCCTTGGGAGGGGTACTGAAGCTTTCTTT CASSPLGRGTEAFF
TRBJ2-7 - - TRBV4-2 TGTGCCAGCAGCCAACCAGCGGCGAGGGCCGAGCAGTACTTC CASSQPAARAEQYF
TRBJ1-4 - - TRBV4-2 TGTGCCAGCAGCCGCAGCCGAGGGTCGTTCGTTTCGGGGAGGGCGGAAGAAAAACTGTTTTTT CASSRSRGSFVSGRAEEKLFF
TRBJ1-4 - TRBD1 TRBV6-5 TGTGCCAGCAATCGACAGGGGAGTGAAAAACTGTTTTTT CASNRQGSEKLFF
TRBJ1-4 - - TRBV5-1 TGCGCCAGCAGCTCTGGAGGAGCCGCAACTAATGAAAAACTGTTTTTT CASSSGGAATNEKLFF
TRBJ2-3 - - TRBV10-3 TGTGCGATCCGGGGGACCACAGATACGCAGTATTTT CAIRGTTDTQYF
TRBJ1-4 once TRBD1 TRBV5-4 TGTGCCAGCAGCCGGACAGGGGCAGGGGAAAAACTGTTTTTT CASSRTGAGEKLFF
TRBJ2-7 - TRBD1 TRBV10-1 TGCGCCAGCAGTGGACAGGGGGACTACGAGCAGTACTTC CASSGQGDYEQYF
TRBJ2-3 - TRBD1 TRBV27 TGTGCCAGCAGTGGCAGGACAGGGACAATTACAGATACGCAGTATTTT CASSGRTGTITDTQYF
TRBJ1-1 - TRBD1 TRBV6-5 TGTGCCAGCAGTTACGGACAGGCCTACACTGAAGCTTTCTTT CASSYGQAYTEAFF
TRBJ2-1 - - TRBV6-5 TGTGCCAGCAGTAGTCTAGCCTCCTACAATGAGCAGTTCTTC CASSSLASYNEQFF
TRBJ2-6 - - TRBV9 TGTGCCAGCAGCGTAGCGCCGCGCTCTGGGGCCAACGTCCTGACTTTC CASSVAPRSGANVLTF
TRBJ2-7 - TRBD2 TRBV7-3 TGTGCCAGCAGCCGGACTAGCGGGAGTTACGAGCAGTACTTC CASSRTSGSYEQYF
TRBJ1-5 - TRBD1 TRBV19 TGTGCCAGTAGTATAGGGGGACAGGTCAATCAGCCCCAGCATTTT CASSIGGQVNQPQHF
TRBJ2-5 - TRBD2 TRBV7-3 TGTGCCAGCAGCTTAGGGCTAGCGGGGGGAGAGACCCAGTACTTC CASSLGLAGGETQYF
TRBJ1-6 - - TRBV7-2 TGTGCCAGCAGCTCCCAGACACAACCCTCACCCCTCCACTTT CASSSQTQPSPLHF
TRBJ1-2 - - TRBV4-3 TGCGCCAGCAGCCAAGCGTCAGGGAACCGCCTTCATGGCTACACCTTC CASSQASGNRLHGYTF
TRBJ2-1 few - TRBV28 TGTGCCAGCAGTTCTCTAGCGTTAATTTACAATGAGCAGTTCTTC CASSSLALIYNEQFF
TRBJ2-5 - TRBD2 TRBV10-3 TGTGCCGTTGGGGGGACTAGCGGGGTTGAGACCCAGTACTTC CAVGGTSGVETQYF
TRBJ2-6 few - TRBV27 TGTGCCAGCAGCCCAGGGGAGTTCTCTGGGGCCAACGTCCTGACTTTC CASSPGEFSGANVLTF
TRBJ1-2 - TRBD1 TRBV27 TGTGCCAGCAGTCGACAGGGCTATGGCTACACCTTC CASSRQGYGYTF
TRBJ2-7 - TRBD2 TRBV11-2 TGTGCCAGCAGCTTATATAGCACGCGGGGGTACGAGCAGTACTTC CASSLYSTRGYEQYF
TRBJ2-2 - - TRBV6-4 TGTGCCAGCAGTGACGGGGGCACGAACACCGGGGAGCTGTTTTTT CASSDGGTNTGELFF
TRBJ1-4 few - TRBV6-1 TGTGCCTCCGGAAGGGGGGGCGGTGAAAAACTGTTTTTT CASGRGGGEKLFF
TRBJ1-3 - - TRBV15 TGTGCCACCAGCAGAGATCCATCTGGAAACACCATATATTTT CATSRDPSGNTIYF
TRBJ2-3 few - TRBV11-2 TGTGCCAGCAGCTTAGATGGGGCAAACACACACACAGATACGCAGTATTTT CASSLDGANTHTDTQYF
TRBJ2-1 few TRBD2 TRBV6-1 TGTGCCAGCAGTGATCCCGGGACTAGCGGGAGGGGGCAGTTCTTC CASSDPGTSGRGQFF
TRBJ1-2 - - TRBV5-5 TGTGCCAGCAGCTTGGACGGACTCTATGGCTACACCTTC CASSLDGLYGYTF
TRBJ2-3 - - TRBV7-2 TGTGCCAGCAGCTTAGGGCTGAGCACAGATACGCAGTATTTT CASSLGLSTDTQYF
TRBJ2-1 - - TRBV29-1 TGCAGCGTTCAGGACACGAGGTACAATGAGCAGTTCTTC CSVQDTRYNEQFF
TRBJ1-6 - TRBD1 TRBV7-6 TGTGCCAGCAGCTCAGGGGGGAGTTCACCCCTCCACTTT CASSSGGSSPLHF
TRBJ1-6 - - TRBV10-3 TGTGCCGTCAAGCCGGGACATGATAATTCACCCCTCCACTTT CAVKPGHDNSPLHF
TRBJ2-3 - - TRBV19 TGTGCCAGCCAACCTTACGGTTATACGCAGTATTTT CASQPYGYTQYF
TRBJ2-7 once - TRBV7-3 TGTGCCAGCAGCAATACAGGGTTCAACGAGCAGTACTTC CASSNTGFNEQYF
TRBJ2-7 - TRBD1 TRBV7-8 TGTGCCAGCAGCACCCGGGACAGGAACTCCGAGCAGTACTTC CASSTRDRNSEQYF
TRBJ1-1 few - TRBV6-1 TGTGCCAGCAGTGAAGATCCGACAGGTTCCACTGAAGCTTTCTTT CASSEDPTGSTEAFF
TRBJ2-7 - TRBD1 TRBV10-3 TGTGCCATCAGTAAGGGACAGGAGTTGTGGTACGAGCAGTACTTC CAISKGQELWYEQYF
TRBJ2-3 - TRBD2 TRBV15 TGTGCCACCAGCGGGAGCGGGGGGCCAAGCACAGATACGCAGTATTTT CATSGSGGPSTDTQYF